The sequence of this T cell receptor (beta chain) was determined in a study of T-cell reconstitution after alpha-beta-depleted transplantation in children. The study's findings and limits: There were reportedly several hundred expanded graft clones from which alpha-beta T cells came about two months after transplant.

Unique molecular identifiers were incorporated during preparation of the TCRbeta library. MiXCR, run by TCRdb on the PCR reads, gives a single entry per CDR3 protein. The table includes approximately 30,000 distinct CDR3 sequences, 6% to 8.5% detected once. Germline lookup yields CDR1 SGHNT and CDR2 YYREEE (reference sequence). The CDR3 length is 13 residues. Deletions cut 4 bases from V and 7 bases from J, with 9 bases between. The sample holds a few counts of this clonotype. Its antigen is as yet unknown. This receptor was taken from a child younger than two who had a stem cell transplant for acute myeloid leukemia, so the T cells may come from the graft donor. The chain combines TRBV5-4 with TRBJ1-6; D is undetermined. The specimen comprised peripheral blood, sampled 60 days after TCRalphabeta/CD19-depleted stem cell transplant. CDR3 region: CASSPAGNSPLHF. For the CDR3, the DNA is TGTGCCAGCAGCCCTGCTGGGAATTCACCCCTCCACTTT.